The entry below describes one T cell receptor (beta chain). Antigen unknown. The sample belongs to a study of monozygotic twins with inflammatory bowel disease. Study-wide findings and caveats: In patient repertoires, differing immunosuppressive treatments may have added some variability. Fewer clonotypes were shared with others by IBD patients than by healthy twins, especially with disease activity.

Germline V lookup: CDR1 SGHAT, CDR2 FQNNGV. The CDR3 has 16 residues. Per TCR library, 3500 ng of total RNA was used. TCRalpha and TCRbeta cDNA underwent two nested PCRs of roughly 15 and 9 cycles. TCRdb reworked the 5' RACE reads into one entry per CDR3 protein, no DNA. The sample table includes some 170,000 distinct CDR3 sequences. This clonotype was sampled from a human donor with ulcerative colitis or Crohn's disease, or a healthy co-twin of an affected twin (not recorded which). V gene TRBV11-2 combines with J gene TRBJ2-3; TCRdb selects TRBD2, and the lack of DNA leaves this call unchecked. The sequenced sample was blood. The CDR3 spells CASSQGLAGGRDTQYF.